The clone carrying this T cell receptor (beta chain) has just a few counts. Methods used by the authors: Estimated nucleated cell counts came from reference gene primer amplification. Libraries were prepared by immunoSEQ multiplex PCR; TCRdb keeps only in-frame clonotypes and omits some of them. V and J calls and clone size are as listed in that table; D and trimming were resolved from the DNA. The sample gives 130,000 to 150,000 clones, more than 80% of which show up once; roughly 8.3% is in the top ten. Germline V gene data show CDR1 as SEHNR and CDR2 as FQNEAQ (reference sequence). This CDR3 is 16 amino acids long. V dropped 1 base and J dropped 2; count of bases not matched to a gene: 8. The record originates from a study of blood T cell repertoires in COVID-19. Background on the study: The origin of the acute and convalescent COVID-19 samples was the United States, Italy and Spain.

The sequenced sample consisted of peripheral blood. This receptor was identified in a human donor with acute or convalescent COVID-19. The donor label of this sample is uncertain. V is TRBV7-9 and J is TRBJ2-7; 7 nucleotides align to TRBD1. The CDR3, as DNA: TGTGCCAGCAGCTTAGGGGGTAGGGGGCCCACCTACGAGCAGTACTTC. It codes for CASSLGGRGPTYEQYF. Supplemented by reference TRBV7-9 and TRBJ2-7, the full variable domain reads DTGVSQNPRHKITKRGQNVTFRCDPISEHNRLYWYRQTLGQGPEFLTYFQNEAQLEKSRLLSDRFSAERPKGSFSTLEIQRTEQGDSAMYLCASSLGGRGPTYEQYFGPGTRLTVT.